This T cell receptor beta chain emerged from a study of low-dose radiotherapy and immunotherapy resistance in tumors. First-strand cDNA used TRAV- and TRBV-specific primers, covering alpha and beta chains. For amplifying TCRs, the PCR ran for about 22 cycles with Phusion, which was used together with a constant-region primer and the adapter on the V primers. TCRdb analysed the reads with MiXCR anew, one entry per CDR3 protein. This repertoire shows approximately 13,000 distinct CDR3 sequences, 60% found once; its top ten account for 7.7%. With 0 bases clipped from V and 3 bases from J, the junction kept 17 bases outside the gene matches. Looked up from germline, CDR1 is LGHNA and CDR2 is YNFKEQ. The CDR3 has 20 residues.

The chain combines TRBV4-2 with TRBJ2-3, with TRBD2 identical over 8 bases. The receptor was isolated from a human donor with advanced metastatic prostate, ovarian, gallbladder or colorectal cancer (not recorded which). This table probably holds off-target reads from a library built for another chain. This CDR3 reads CASSQEGSGTNESPTDTQYF. Here the CDR3 DNA reads TGTGCCAGCAGCCAAGAGGGTAGCGGGACGAACGAAAGTCCGACAGATACGCAGTATTTT.